Listed below are T cell receptor beta chains from one sample, sequenced in a study of metastatic and nonmetastatic thyroid tumors. MiXCR re-clonotyped the PCR reads for TCRdb. Of approximately 40,000 clones in the sample, roughly 10% were seen once. Sequenced input: blood. Receptors originate from a female donor with papillary thyroid cancer or a benign thyroid nodule (not recorded which). Some clones in this sample may be carry-over from other donors' samples. The CDR3 runs from the conserved cysteine through the conserved F or W. D genes are given only for firm matches. Rows give clone size only sometimes, using once, few, many, or a class for an expanded clone.

j_call: TRBJ1-2; v_call: TRBV3-1; clone_size: many; d_call: NA; cdr3_nt: TGTGCCAGCAGCACACGGACCCTTCCTAACTATGGCTACACCTTC; cdr3_aa: CASSTRTLPNYGYTF
j_call: TRBJ2-3; v_call: TRBV6-2/TRBV6-3; clone_size: many; d_call: NA; cdr3_nt: TGTGCCAGCAGTTCGCGGACAGGGACAGCGGGAAGCGCCGCAGATACGCAGTATTTT; cdr3_aa: CASSSRTGTAGSAADTQYF
j_call: TRBJ2-3; v_call: TRBV2; clone_size: many; d_call: TRBD2; cdr3_nt: TGTGCCAGCAGTGCCTTGGGACTAGCGGGAGAGGGGGATACGCAGTATTTT; cdr3_aa: CASSALGLAGEGDTQYF
j_call: TRBJ1-1; v_call: TRBV4-3; clone_size: many; d_call: NA; cdr3_nt: TGCGCCAGCAGCCAAGGTCAAGGGGTCACGTACACTGAAGCTTTCTTT; cdr3_aa: CASSQGQGVTYTEAFF
j_call: TRBJ2-7; v_call: TRBV20-1; clone_size: NA; d_call: NA; cdr3_nt: TGCAGTGCTAGAGAGGGGCAGCAGATTTACGAGCAGTACTTC; cdr3_aa: CSAREGQQIYEQYF
j_call: TRBJ2-7; v_call: TRBV4-2; clone_size: many; d_call: TRBD2; cdr3_nt: TGTGCCAGCAGCCCTGATGGACCGGGACTAGCGGTCTACGAGCAGTACTTC; cdr3_aa: CASSPDGPGLAVYEQYF
j_call: TRBJ2-7; v_call: TRBV20-1; clone_size: many; d_call: TRBD2; cdr3_nt: TGCAGTGCTAGAGATCGACTAGCGGAATACGAGCAGTACTTC; cdr3_aa: CSARDRLAEYEQYF
j_call: TRBJ2-7; v_call: TRBV7-3; clone_size: NA; d_call: NA; cdr3_nt: TGTGCCAGCAGCTTAGGGTCGCTAGCTGTAGACTACGAGCAGTACTTC; cdr3_aa: CASSLGSLAVDYEQYF
j_call: TRBJ1-1; v_call: TRBV5-1; clone_size: few; d_call: NA; cdr3_nt: TGCGCCAGCAGCTTGGACCGGGGGTATATGAACACTGAAGCTTTCTTT; cdr3_aa: CASSLDRGYMNTEAFF
j_call: TRBJ2-1; v_call: TRBV6-2/TRBV6-3; clone_size: few; d_call: NA; cdr3_nt: TGTGCCAGCAGTCTGCTTATCCCAGGGGATGAGCAGTCCTTT; cdr3_aa: CASSLLIPGDEQSF
j_call: TRBJ2-1; v_call: TRBV7-2; clone_size: NA; d_call: NA; cdr3_nt: TGTGCCAGCAGCTTAGCGATGGGAGCTTGGCATGAGCATTTCTTC; cdr3_aa: CASSLAMGAWHEHFF
j_call: TRBJ2-1; v_call: TRBV20-1; clone_size: many; d_call: TRBD2; cdr3_nt: TGCAGTGCTAGCTCCCTTAAGCGGGAGGCCCTCAATGAGCAGTTCTTC; cdr3_aa: CSASSLKREALNEQFF
j_call: TRBJ1-5; v_call: TRBV5-5; clone_size: many; d_call: NA; cdr3_nt: TGTGCCAGCAGCTTGGGTCCCCAGGGAGACAATCAGCCCCAGCATTTT; cdr3_aa: CASSLGPQGDNQPQHF
j_call: TRBJ1-2; v_call: TRBV19; clone_size: many; d_call: TRBD1; cdr3_nt: TGTGCCAGTAGTGGGGGACAGGGCTTTGGCTACACCTTC; cdr3_aa: CASSGGQGFGYTF
j_call: TRBJ2-6; v_call: TRBV2; clone_size: many; d_call: TRBD1; cdr3_nt: TGTGCCAGCAGCGACAGGGCTGGGGCCAACGTCCTGACTTTC; cdr3_aa: CASSDRAGANVLTF
j_call: TRBJ1-2; v_call: TRBV12-3/TRBV12-4; clone_size: many; d_call: NA; cdr3_nt: TGTGCCAGCAGTCGGGACGACTATGGCTACACCTTC; cdr3_aa: CASSRDDYGYTF
j_call: TRBJ2-1; v_call: TRBV20-1; clone_size: many; d_call: TRBD2; cdr3_nt: TGCAGTGCTAGAGGGGGACTACTCAACAATGAGCAGTTCTTC; cdr3_aa: CSARGGLLNNEQFF
j_call: TRBJ1-1; v_call: TRBV27; clone_size: many; d_call: NA; cdr3_nt: TGTGCCAGCAGTTTATTGGCGGCGCCGAACACTGAAGCTTTCTTT; cdr3_aa: CASSLLAAPNTEAFF
j_call: TRBJ2-7; v_call: TRBV20-1; clone_size: many; d_call: TRBD2; cdr3_nt: TGCAGTGCTAGTGCAGGCGGGAGATTTTACGAGCAGTACTTC; cdr3_aa: CSASAGGRFYEQYF
j_call: TRBJ1-5; v_call: TRBV4-1; clone_size: many; d_call: NA; cdr3_nt: TGCGCCAGCAGCCAAGTGAGGGGGGGCAATCAGCCCCAGCATTTT; cdr3_aa: CASSQVRGGNQPQHF
j_call: TRBJ2-7; v_call: TRBV30; clone_size: NA; d_call: NA; cdr3_nt: TGTGCCTGGAGTGACCTCTCCGGGACACCGACGCGCAACTACGAGCAGTACTTC; cdr3_aa: CAWSDLSGTPTRNYEQYF
j_call: TRBJ2-3; v_call: TRBV11-3; clone_size: many; d_call: TRBD1; cdr3_nt: TGTGCCAGCAGCCACGGACAGGGGCGAGGAGATACGCAGTATTTT; cdr3_aa: CASSHGQGRGDTQYF
j_call: TRBJ2-1; v_call: TRBV3-1; clone_size: NA; d_call: NA; cdr3_nt: TGTGCCAGCAGAAAAGATCGCGGAAGGAAGGGTTACAATGAGCAGTTCTTC; cdr3_aa: CASRKDRGRKGYNEQFF
j_call: TRBJ1-1; v_call: TRBV28; clone_size: many; d_call: NA; cdr3_nt: TGTGCCAGCAGTTTAGGAGTGGGCACTGAAGCTTTCTTT; cdr3_aa: CASSLGVGTEAFF
j_call: TRBJ2-7; v_call: TRBV7-9; clone_size: many; d_call: TRBD1; cdr3_nt: TGTGCCAGCAGCCAACCCCGGGACAGGGGGAACGAGCAGTACTTC; cdr3_aa: CASSQPRDRGNEQYF
j_call: TRBJ2-1; v_call: TRBV10-1; clone_size: many; d_call: TRBD2; cdr3_nt: TGCGCCAACATATCGAGACTAGCTGGAAGGACCGAGCAGTTCTTC; cdr3_aa: CANISRLAGRTEQFF
j_call: TRBJ1-6; v_call: TRBV19; clone_size: many; d_call: NA; cdr3_nt: TGTGCCAGTAGCCCGCCTGGTCCTTCCAATTCACCCCTCCACTTT; cdr3_aa: CASSPPGPSNSPLHF
j_call: TRBJ2-7; v_call: TRBV20-1; clone_size: many; d_call: NA; cdr3_nt: TGCAGTGCTACTAGTTCCTTCCACGAGCAGTACTTC; cdr3_aa: CSATSSFHEQYF
j_call: TRBJ2-6; v_call: TRBV4-1; clone_size: many; d_call: TRBD1; cdr3_nt: TGCGCCAGCAGCCGAGGGACAGGGAACTCTGGGGCCAACGTCCTGACTTTC; cdr3_aa: CASSRGTGNSGANVLTF
j_call: TRBJ2-7; v_call: TRBV7-9; clone_size: NA; d_call: TRBD1; cdr3_nt: TGTGCCAGCATCCCCCGTGACAGGGCCGAGCAGTACTTC; cdr3_aa: CASIPRDRAEQYF
j_call: TRBJ1-1; v_call: TRBV6-1; clone_size: many; d_call: NA; cdr3_nt: TGTGCCAGCAGTGAGAGATGGACTTTAACTGAAGCTTTCTTT; cdr3_aa: CASSERWTLTEAFF
j_call: TRBJ1-1; v_call: TRBV2; clone_size: few; d_call: TRBD1; cdr3_nt: TGTGCCAGCAGGAACCGACAGGGAAGTACTGAATCCTTCTTT; cdr3_aa: CASRNRQGSTESFF
j_call: TRBJ1-1; v_call: TRBV18; clone_size: many; d_call: NA; cdr3_nt: TGTGCCAGCTCACCAGCGGTGAACACTGAAGCTTTCTTT; cdr3_aa: CASSPAVNTEAFF
j_call: TRBJ1-1; v_call: TRBV30; clone_size: NA; d_call: NA; cdr3_nt: TGTGCCTGGATTTTTTGGGGGCTCGGCACTGAAGCTTTCTTT; cdr3_aa: CAWIFWGLGTEAFF
j_call: TRBJ2-2; v_call: TRBV11-3; clone_size: many; d_call: NA; cdr3_nt: TGTGCCAGCAGCTTATTGGACACCGGGGAGCTGTTTTTT; cdr3_aa: CASSLLDTGELFF
j_call: TRBJ2-7; v_call: TRBV7-2; clone_size: many; d_call: TRBD1; cdr3_nt: TGTGCCAGCAGCGGCCTGGGACAGGGTTCAAGCGAGCAGTACTTC; cdr3_aa: CASSGLGQGSSEQYF
j_call: TRBJ2-2; v_call: TRBV30; clone_size: NA; d_call: TRBD1; cdr3_nt: TGTGCCTGGAGTGCAGGGGGTCGCGCCGGGGAGCTGTTTTTT; cdr3_aa: CAWSAGGRAGELFF
j_call: TRBJ2-5; v_call: TRBV13; clone_size: NA; d_call: NA; cdr3_nt: TGTGCCAGCAGCTTAGTAACTTTTTCGTGGGAGACCCGGTACTTC; cdr3_aa: CASSLVTFSWETRYF
j_call: TRBJ2-1; v_call: TRBV2; clone_size: few; d_call: NA; cdr3_nt: TGTGCCAGCATCGAGCGTCCCGCCTACAATGAGCAGTTCTTC; cdr3_aa: CASIERPAYNEQFF
j_call: TRBJ2-7; v_call: TRBV11-2; clone_size: many; d_call: TRBD2; cdr3_nt: TGTGCCAGCAGCTTATTGGGGACTAGTATCGAGCAGTACTTC; cdr3_aa: CASSLLGTSIEQYF
j_call: TRBJ2-7; v_call: TRBV5-5; clone_size: many; d_call: NA; cdr3_nt: TGTGCCAGCAGCTCGACGGTGAGAAACTCCTACGAGCAGTACTTC; cdr3_aa: CASSSTVRNSYEQYF
j_call: TRBJ2-1; v_call: TRBV29-1; clone_size: many; d_call: TRBD2; cdr3_nt: TGCAGCGTCCTAGCGGGAGCCACCTACAATGAGCAGTTCTTC; cdr3_aa: CSVLAGATYNEQFF
j_call: TRBJ2-5; v_call: TRBV7-9; clone_size: NA; d_call: NA; cdr3_nt: TGTGCCAGCAGCTTACGCGTGGACACCCAAGAGACCCAGTACTTC; cdr3_aa: CASSLRVDTQETQYF
j_call: TRBJ2-3; v_call: TRBV15; clone_size: many; d_call: NA; cdr3_nt: TGTGCCACCAGCAGAGAAAAAAGAGATACGCAGTATTTT; cdr3_aa: CATSREKRDTQYF
j_call: TRBJ1-2; v_call: TRBV27; clone_size: NA; d_call: NA; cdr3_nt: TGTGCCAGCAGTCAGACTGGGTCAGGCTACACCTTC; cdr3_aa: CASSQTGSGYTF
j_call: TRBJ2-3; v_call: TRBV5-6; clone_size: NA; d_call: TRBD2; cdr3_nt: TGTGCCAGCAGTTGGACTAGCGGGAGGGCCGGTAGCACAGATACGCAGTATTTT; cdr3_aa: CASSWTSGRAGSTDTQYF
j_call: TRBJ2-7; v_call: TRBV28; clone_size: few; d_call: TRBD2; cdr3_nt: TGTGCCAGCAGTTTGGGACTAGCGGGGATTGGATTCTACGAGCAGTACTTC; cdr3_aa: CASSLGLAGIGFYEQYF
j_call: TRBJ2-7; v_call: TRBV5-1; clone_size: many; d_call: TRBD2; cdr3_nt: TGCGCCAGCAGCTTGGTTAGCGGGGGAACCTACGAGCAGTACTTC; cdr3_aa: CASSLVSGGTYEQYF